This T cell receptor beta chain is from a study of blood T cells in healthy people across ages. With a J-beta primer mix and a sample-barcoded 5' primer, a second PCR ran roughly 6 to 12 cycles. TCRdb called the 5' RACE reads again in MiXCR, with one record for every CDR3 protein. The table has more than 1,000,000 distinct CDR3 sequences, 20% to 25% seen once. Per germline, CDR1 SGHTA and CDR2 FQGNSA. The junction had 4 bases not matched to a gene; V was cut back by 1 base and J by 6 bases. CDR3 size: 15 residues. These same records also appear under a second study, on T cells of mothers and their children.

Source material: blood. The sequence derives from a girl aged 2 to 9 in good health. The chain is built from TRBV7-2 and TRBJ2-1; TRBD2 aligns across 9 bases. CDR3 in DNA: TGTGCCAGCAGCTTAGTGGCGGGAGGGGGCAATGAGCAGTTCTTC. It yields the protein CASSLVAGGGNEQFF. Full variable domain (missing parts from reference TRBV7-2 and TRBJ2-1): GAGVSQSPSNKVTEKGKDVELRCDPISGHTALYWYRQSLGQGLEFLIYFQGNSAPDKSGLPSDRFSAERTGGSVSTLTIQRTQQEDSAVYLCASSLVAGGGNEQFFGPGTRLTVL.